These T cell receptor beta chains were read from a single sample in a study of OX40 agonist ivuxolimab in advanced cancers. Libraries were prepared by immunoSEQ multiplex PCR; TCRdb keeps only in-frame clonotypes and omits some of them. The data show about 76,000 clones, 88% seen once. This sample comprised CD4+ or CD8+ T cells sorted from blood, obtained in a trial of the OX40 agonist ivuxolimab. These receptor sequences come from an adult with an advanced solid tumor such as melanoma, head and neck, liver or kidney cancer. Each CDR3 is given without its conserved first and last residue. Fields, in order: CDR3 length, V gene, J gene, CDR3 protein.

12	TRBV19	TRBJ1-2	ASNPDRGVYGYT
10	TRBV6-1	TRBJ2-5	ASSELGETQY
13	TRBV7-9	TRBJ2-7	ASSQSTGITYEQY
13	TRBV28	TRBJ1-4	ASSSSGSRNEKLF
9	TRBV30	TRBJ2-2	AWSGRGELF
13	TRBV5-1	TRBJ2-1	ASSSGLDTYNEQF
10	TRBV7-9	TRBJ1-4	ASSSGLGKLF
10	TRBV28	TRBJ2-5	ASSPREETQY
12	TRBV28	TRBJ2-3	ASSRGGGTDTQY
15	TRBV7-3	TRBJ2-2	ASSSVGGSPNTGELF
9	TRBV28	TRBJ1-1	FAGRWTEAF
13	TRBV19	TRBJ1-5	ASNIYVYSNQPQH
14	TRBV28	TRBJ2-1	ASSPQGTSGYNEQF
13	TRBV7-2	TRBJ2-1	ASSPLRESYNEQF
13	TRBV2	TRBJ2-4	ASSEASGSVYIQY
18	TRBV15	TRBJ2-5	ATSSPGGSGRALGKETQY
13	TRBV10-3	TRBJ2-3	AIGDGEQIQDTQY
11	TRBV9	TRBJ1-2	ASSLGSTYGYT
13	TRBV28	TRBJ1-4	ASSLLGQNNEKLF
13	TRBV5-1	TRBJ2-3	ASSPSGGSSDTQY
13	TRBV5-5	TRBJ1-3	ASSLAKGAGNTIY
14	TRBV6-6	TRBJ2-5	ASSNRASLGQETQY
11	TRBV18	TRBJ1-1	ASSNSGSPEAF
11	TRBV19	TRBJ1-1	ASSSGPGPEAF
12	TRBV7-2	TRBJ2-2	ASSPRTRGGELF
16	TRBV15	TRBJ1-4	ASQERTGGWSTNEKLF
10	TRBV30	TRBJ2-1	AWRAGGEEQF
12	TRBV7-9	TRBJ1-1	ASSLVQGNTEAF
12	TRBV4-3	TRBJ2-2	ASRRDSGTGELF
14	TRBV7-6	TRBJ2-6	ASSPHPGAGANVLT
15	TRBV5-4	TRBJ2-1	ASSLAGGLAGVVEQF
10	TRBV7-9	TRBJ2-5	ASSLARETQY
12	TRBV5-1	TRBJ1-5	ASSLGTGREPQH
12	TRBV14	TRBJ2-1	ASSQAGGYNEQF
13	TRBV18	TRBJ2-2	ASSPRGDNTGELF
10	TRBV2	TRBJ2-7	ASRADEYEQY
11	TRBV5-5	TRBJ1-2	ASSPVGGYGYT
13	TRBV25-1	TRBJ2-4	ASSEGLAEKNIQY
14	TRBV5-1	TRBJ2-1	ASSLGQGGTYNEQF
10	TRBV19	TRBJ2-5	ASSIKEQTQY
12	TRBV6-6	TRBJ2-7	ASNLQGANYEQY